This is a list of T cell receptor beta chains from one sample in a study of identical twins' blood T cells. TCRdb re-called the 5' RACE reads with MiXCR, one entry per CDR3 protein. The data show 300,000 to 450,000 distinct CDR3 sequences, roughly 31% seen once. Sequenced input: PBMCs. These receptors were collected from a woman aged 18-49 years in good health. The conserved cysteine and the conserved F or W are not part of the CDR3 here. D genes are given only for firm matches. A row's size may be missing; if present it is once, few, many or a size class.

size	D	V	CDR3
many	TRBD2	TRBV29-1	SVGTSGMMRPNEQF
-	-	TRBV19	ASSTRGASNQPRH
-	TRBD1	TRBV11-2	ASSRQGVGDNEQF
-	-	TRBV7-3	ASSLSGGVTEAF
-	-	TRBV12-3/TRBV12-4	ASSLPGLDQPQH
few	-	TRBV20-1	SAKRETQY
few	-	TRBV6-5	ASSYEGVGETQY
many	-	TRBV3-1	ASSQSETQY
-	TRBD1	TRBV12-5	ASLIPGTGNTEAF
few	TRBD1	TRBV20-1	SAQQGARETQY
-	-	TRBV29-1	SVDSGYEQF
few	TRBD1	TRBV2	ASSATGGITDTQY
few	-	TRBV29-1	SVEEGRNEKLF
-	-	TRBV18	ASSPTGNRDTEAF
few	-	TRBV25-1	ASSDIGGRTDTQY
-	-	TRBV20-1	SARSPAGANEQF
-	-	TRBV19	TSSLDGRKLF
-	-	TRBV6-5	ASSYGGAIGEELF
-	TRBD1	TRBV20-1	SASAGGFGYT
few	-	TRBV12-3/TRBV12-4	ASAPYGVETYGYT
-	-	TRBV19	ASILTDTQY
-	-	TRBV6-5	ASSYADSTGELF
-	-	TRBV5-1	ASSPPGSNGYT
many	-	TRBV6-1	ASSEDWGNTEAF
-	-	TRBV5-6	ASSFNRMRARAF
-	TRBD1	TRBV6-5	ASSYSATGELDYT
few	-	TRBV20-1	SARVGGRFSNQPQH
-	TRBD1	TRBV7-9	ASSRTGQSRTEAF
few	-	TRBV6-5	ASRTRSRGREKLF
-	-	TRBV10-3	AMSEGNNEQF
few	-	TRBV12-3/TRBV12-4	ASSFYRLFPNEQY
many	TRBD1	TRBV20-1	SATLDRDYT
-	-	TRBV6-1	VSSELAAPFGNEQF
few	-	TRBV9	ASSVATGETQY
few	-	TRBV11-2	ASSLSIVGGYT
-	-	TRBV18	ASSERVVTGELF
-	TRBD1	TRBV28	ASRNPTGVGYT
-	-	TRBV12-3/TRBV12-4	ASSLVEGDTAQY
many	-	TRBV19	ASNWGKTYNEQF
-	-	TRBV5-8	ASSLGTDYEQY
-	-	TRBV3-1	ASSQERGAMNTEAF
-	-	TRBV20-1	SARDTGGGEKLF
-	TRBD1	TRBV20-1	MTSSGTEFYSNQPQH
-	-	TRBV20-1	SEGFGDTQY
few	-	TRBV10-3	AISDVVDSQTNYGYT